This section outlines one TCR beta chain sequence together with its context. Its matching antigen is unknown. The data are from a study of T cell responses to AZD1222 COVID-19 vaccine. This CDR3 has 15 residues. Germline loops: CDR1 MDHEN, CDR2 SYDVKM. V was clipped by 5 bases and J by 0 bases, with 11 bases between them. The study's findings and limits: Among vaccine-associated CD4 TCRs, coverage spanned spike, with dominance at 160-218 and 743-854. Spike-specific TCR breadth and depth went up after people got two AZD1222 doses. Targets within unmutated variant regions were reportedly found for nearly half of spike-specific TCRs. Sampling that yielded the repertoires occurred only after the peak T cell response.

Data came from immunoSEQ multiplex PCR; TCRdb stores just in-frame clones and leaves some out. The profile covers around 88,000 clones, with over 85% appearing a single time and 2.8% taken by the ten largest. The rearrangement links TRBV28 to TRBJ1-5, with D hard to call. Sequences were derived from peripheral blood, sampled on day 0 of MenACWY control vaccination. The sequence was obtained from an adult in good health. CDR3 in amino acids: CASSPGGYSNQPQHF. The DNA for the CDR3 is TGTGCCAGCAGTCCCGGAGGGTATAGCAATCAGCCCCAGCATTTT.